The 24 T cell receptor beta chains below all came from one sample that was sequenced in a study of response to subunit inactivated influenza vaccine. TCRdb re-analysed the RT-PCR reads in MiXCR, keeping a single row per CDR3 protein. The data hold about 620,000 distinct CDR3 sequences, with around 11% observed a single time. The sample also formed part of further work on T cells expressing NK-cell markers. That study adds: UMIs accompanied the 5'RACE template switching by which TCR beta cDNA was made.

Sequencing was performed on PBMCs from blood, taken on the day of vaccination. The receptors originated from a man between 50 and 59 years old who received an inactivated influenza vaccine.

This clonotype was recorded a few times. The chain joins TRBV5-1 to TRBJ2-7, with D possibly matching TRBD2 (6 bases). Trimming removed 5 bases at V and 0 bases at J, with 12 bases between. Germline-derived CDR1 and CDR2 are SGHRS and YFSETQ. This CDR3 comprises 14 residues. CDR3 loop: CASREATSSYEQYF. For the CDR3, the DNA is TGCGCCAGCAGGGAAGCGACTAGCTCCTACGAGCAGTACTTC.

V and J are TRBV5-1 and TRBJ2-3; 13 nucleotides align to TRBD2. The CDR3 is 15 residues long. Unmatched junction bases numbered 2, after V lost 5 bases and J lost 2 bases. Germline V gene sequence: CDR1 SGHRS, CDR2 YFSETQ. CDR3 in DNA: TGCGCCAGCAGAACTAGCGGGGGGGTCACAGATACGCAGTATTTT. Residues: CASRTSGGVTDTQYF.

As DNA, the CDR3 is TGCAGTGCTCCAAAGCGGGGAGTAGATACGCAGTATTTT. Translated: CSAPKRGVDTQYF. The chain has TRBV20-1 and TRBJ2-3; 7 bases map to TRBD2. The CDR3 has 13 amino acids. The V and J ends lost 5 bases and 5 bases, in that order; junction bases with no gene match: 7. The germline V gene encodes CDR1 DFQATT and CDR2 SNEGSKA (reference sequence).

This clonotype was found many times. V gene TRBV11-2 combines with J gene TRBJ2-5; the D gene is possibly TRBD2 (6 bases). The CDR3 has 15 residues. V dropped 1 base and J dropped 5 bases, with 14 bases sitting between them. The germline gives CDR1 SGHAT, CDR2 FQNNGV. For the CDR3, the DNA is TGTGCCAGCAGCTTAGGCCCGGAGGGCCGGGAGACCCAGTACTTC. Translating gives CASSLGPEGRETQYF. Full variable domain (rest looked up from reference TRBV11-2 and TRBJ2-5): EAGVAQSPRYKIIEKRQSVAFWCNPISGHATLYWYQQILGQGPKLLIQFQNNGVVDDSQLPKDRFSAERLKGVDSTLKIQPAKLEDSAVYLCASSLGPEGRETQYFGPGTRLLVL.

This clonotype was found many times. The rearrangement links TRBV19 to TRBJ2-1, with a tentative D call TRBD2 (5 bases). Germline-derived CDR1 and CDR2 are LNHDA and SQIVND (reference sequence). The CDR3 loop spans 14 amino acids. The V end was cut by 7 bases, the J end by 0 bases, with 10 bases between. This chain's CDR3 is CASKGDSSYNEQFF. CDR3 nucleotides: TGTGCCAGTAAGGGAGATAGCTCCTACAATGAGCAGTTCTTC.

In its sample, this clonotype was seen a few times. The chain couples TRBV7-2 to TRBJ2-3, with D hard to call. This CDR3 is 12 amino acids long. The germline gives CDR1 SGHTA, CDR2 FQGNSA. V lost 5 bases, J lost 6 bases, and 9 bases lay in between. CDR3 nucleotides: TGTGCCAGCAGCGCCGTAGAGGATACGCAGTATTTT. Translation: CASSAVEDTQYF.

This chain joins TRBV30 and TRBJ2-7; D not certain. The CDR3 is 13 residues long. CDR1 and CDR2 from the germline V gene are GTSNPN and SVGIG (reference sequence). Trimming stripped 4 bases from V and 0 bases from J, with 10 bases between. The CDR3 spells CAWTLGGSYEQYF. As DNA, the CDR3 is TGTGCCTGGACCCTGGGCGGCTCCTACGAGCAGTACTTC.

The chain combines TRBV19 with TRBJ1-5; 8 bases map to TRBD1. Germline lookup yields CDR1 LNHDA and CDR2 SQIVND (reference sequence). This CDR3 has 13 residues. Germline trimming cut 8 bases from V and 2 bases from J; bases unmatched to any gene: 2. The CDR3 is CASQDRGNQPQHF. DNA of the CDR3: TGTGCCAGTCAGGACAGGGGCAATCAGCCCCAGCATTTT.

The table lists this clonotype with many counts. The chain has TRBV29-1 and TRBJ2-3; D ambiguous. CDR1 and CDR2 from the germline V gene are SQVTM and ANQGSEA. The CDR3 has 16 residues. Trimming took off 7 bases at V and 2 bases at J, with 22 bases between the two ends. CDR3 nucleotides: TGCAGCGGGGGATTTAGATTGGCGGAGATCACAGATACGCAGTATTTT. Its translation: CSGGFRLAEITDTQYF.

This chain connects TRBV9 to TRBJ2-7, with D tentatively TRBD1 (7 bases). This CDR3 spans 15 amino acids. From germline, CDR1 is SGDLS and CDR2 YYNGEE. The germline V and J ends were trimmed by 3 bases and 2 bases, with 15 bases remaining between them. CDR3 sequence (DNA): TGTGCCAGCAGCGGTGGGGGGCAGGGGGCCTACGAGCAGTACTTC. Residues: CASSGGGQGAYEQYF.

This clonotype was seen a few times. V usage is TRBV3-1 and J usage is TRBJ1-6; D unresolved. The V end lost 3 bases, the J end lost 6 bases, and 12 bases lay between the germline ends. Germline loops: CDR1 LGHDT, CDR2 YNNKEL (reference sequence). The CDR3 has 15 amino acids. DNA for the CDR3: TGTGCCAGCAGCCACCGACACACTCCTAATTCACCCCTCCACTTT. As protein: CASSHRHTPNSPLHF.

This clonotype has just a few counts. This chain connects TRBV7-8 to TRBJ1-5; D ambiguous. Germline assignment: CDR1 SGHVS and CDR2 FQNEAQ. CDR3 length equals 14 residues. V was trimmed by 1 base and J by 3 bases, leaving 7 bases between them. The CDR3 protein is CASSLGTANQPQHF. The CDR3 DNA is TGTGCCAGCAGCTTAGGAACCGCCAATCAGCCCCAGCATTTT.

This chain uses TRBV5-1 with TRBJ2-1; D unclear. The CDR3 loop spans 17 amino acids. The ends were cut back, 0 bases at V and 1 base at J, with 14 bases in the middle. In germline, CDR1 is SGHRS, CDR2 YFSETQ. The CDR3 sequence: CASSLGQPYASYNEQFF. The CDR3 DNA follows: TGCGCCAGCAGCTTGGGGCAACCGTACGCATCCTACAATGAGCAGTTCTTC. Filled out from reference TRBV5-1 and TRBJ2-1, the complete variable domain reads KAGVTQTPRYLIKTRGQQVTLSCSPISGHRSVSWYQQTPGQGLQFLFEYFSETQRNKGNFPGRFSGRQFSNSRSEMNVSTLELGDSALYLCASSLGQPYASYNEQFFGPGTRLTVL.

There are a few counts of this clonotype. The chain employs TRBV7-2 and TRBJ2-7; 9 bases agree with TRBD2. This CDR3 is 14 amino acids long. CDR1 is SGHTA and CDR2 is FQGNSA in the germline V gene. V was pared by 4 bases and J by 4 bases, with 5 bases of the junction left unmatched. CDR3 protein: CASSYGTSKYEQYF. The CDR3 nucleotides are TGTGCCAGCAGCTACGGGACTAGCAAATACGAGCAGTACTTC.

This clonotype was seen a single time. This chain links TRBV20-1 with TRBJ2-7; D unresolved. Germline loops: CDR1 DFQATT, CDR2 SNEGSKA (reference sequence). Between the trimmed V and J ends, which lost 5 bases and 2 bases, there was a span of 10 bases. CDR3 size: 12 residues. CDR3 loop: CSAAGFAYEQYF. In nucleotides, the CDR3 is TGCAGTGCTGCCGGATTCGCCTACGAGCAGTACTTC.

In its sample, this clonotype was seen a few times. This chain uses TRBV15 with TRBJ2-7; a weak D match, TRBD1 (5 bases). This CDR3 contains 13 residues. Trimming stripped 2 bases from V and 3 bases from J, with 8 bases between. Germline V gene sequence: CDR1 LNHNV, CDR2 YYDKDF (reference sequence). The CDR3 loop is CATSRPDSYEQYF. The CDR3 DNA reads TGTGCCACCAGCAGACCAGACAGCTACGAGCAGTACTTC.

Ten or more counts support this clonotype. The gene calls are TRBV27 and TRBJ2-1; 12 nucleotides agree with TRBD2. The germline V gene has CDR1 MNHEY and CDR2 SMNVEV (reference sequence). The length of the CDR3 is 17 residues. V shed 6 bases, J shed 0 bases, and the junction held 6 bases outside the gene matches. CDR3 sequence: CASSGLAGNHSYNEQFF. Here the CDR3 DNA reads TGTGCCAGCAGCGGACTAGCGGGAAATCACTCCTACAATGAGCAGTTCTTC.

This clonotype was observed a handful of times. The V call is TRBV12-3 or TRBV12-4, the J call TRBJ1-5; D remains unclear. V lost 2 bases to trimming and J lost 10 bases, with 12 bases between them. The CDR3 totals 13 residues. As DNA, the CDR3 is TGTGCCAGCAGTTTAAAGGGCCTTCGACCCCAGCATTTT. This sequence encodes CASSLKGLRPQHF.

This clonotype is a singleton in its sample. The rearrangement uses TRBV18 and TRBJ2-7; D might be TRBD2 (6 bases). The CDR3 length is 16 residues. Trimming cost V 3 bases and J 0 bases, with 15 bases left between them. Germline V gives CDR1 KGHSH, CDR2 LQKENI. The DNA for the CDR3 is TGTGCCAGCTCACCGCGAGGTCCCGGGGGCTCCTACGAGCAGTACTTC. It is translated as CASSPRGPGGSYEQYF.

V and J are TRBV7-2 and TRBJ2-7, with a weak D call TRBD2 (6 bases). The ends were cut back, 3 bases at V and 2 bases at J, with 11 bases in the middle. The length of the CDR3 is 14 residues. Per the germline V gene, CDR1 is SGHTA and CDR2 is FQGNSA. CDR3 coding DNA: TGTGCCAGCAGCTTTAGCGGACCTCCCTACGAGCAGTACTTC. Amino acid sequence: CASSFSGPPYEQYF.

This clonotype has ten or more counts. The rearrangement joins TRBV12-3 or TRBV12-4 to TRBJ1-2, with 10 positions matching TRBD1. The CDR3 contains 13 residues. V dropped 6 bases and J dropped 6; count of bases not matched to a gene: 4. Written as DNA, the CDR3 is TGTGCCAGCAGCCACGGGACAGGGGATGGCTACACCTTC. Translated: CASSHGTGDGYTF.

The genes are TRBV6-5 and TRBJ2-1; possible D gene TRBD2, 6 bases. The CDR3 length is 15 residues. The germline V and J ends were trimmed by 2 bases and 0 bases, with 8 bases remaining between them. Germline V gene data show CDR1 as MNHEY and CDR2 as SVGAGI. CDR3 bases: TGTGCCAGCAGTTACGCGGGGACCTCCTACAATGAGCAGTTCTTC. It encodes CASSYAGTSYNEQFF.

This clonotype was counted only a few times. The chain combines TRBV9 with TRBJ2-7; 7 bases match TRBD2. V was pared by 0 bases and J by 0 bases, with 6 bases of the junction left unmatched. Germline CDR1 and CDR2: SGDLS and YYNGEE. This CDR3 is built from 16 residues. The CDR3 protein is CASSVGLAGSSYEQYF. The CDR3 region has the DNA TGTGCCAGCAGCGTAGGACTAGCAGGGAGCTCCTACGAGCAGTACTTC.

This clonotype was observed a handful of times. The chain employs TRBV9 and TRBJ1-3; 7 nucleotides agree with TRBD1. The V and J ends lost 2 bases and 0 bases, in that order; junction bases with no gene match: 8. CDR3 length equals 17 residues. Germline lookup yields CDR1 SGDLS and CDR2 YYNGEE. The CDR3 loop reads CASSVRGQPVSGNTIYF. The CDR3 nucleotides are TGTGCCAGCAGCGTTCGGGGACAGCCGGTCTCTGGAAACACCATATATTTT. Full variable domain (remainder filled in from reference TRBV9 and TRBJ1-3): DSGVTQTPKHLITATGQRVTLRCSPRSGDLSVYWYQQSLDQGLQFLIQYYNGEERAKGNILERFSAQQFPDLHSELNLSSLELGDSALYFCASSVRGQPVSGNTIYFGEGSWLTVV.